These T cell receptor beta chains were read from a single sample in a study of blood T cell repertoires in COVID-19. Some clones are missing from TCRdb's copy, which holds only in-frame ones; the method was immunoSEQ multiplex PCR. The data contain 160,000 or so clones, approximately 80% of them singletons. Sequenced input: PBMCs or T cells enriched from blood (not recorded which). These receptor sequences come from a man aged 35 to 55 who had recovered from COVID-19. CDR3s include the opening cysteine and the closing phenylalanine or tryptophan. Each record gives: D gene, clone size, J gene, V gene, CDR3 protein, CDR3 DNA. D genes are given only for firm matches. Size values are once, few and many counts, or a class for expanded clones, and some rows have none.

D: NA; size: NA; J: TRBJ2-5; V: TRBV30; CDR3: CAWSPGRLETQYF; DNA: TGTGCCTGGAGTCCGGGGAGGCTAGAGACCCAGTACTTC
D: TRBD2; size: NA; J: TRBJ2-2; V: TRBV30; CDR3: CAWSVLSGLVTGELFF; DNA: TGTGCCTGGAGTGTACTCTCGGGACTAGTTACCGGGGAGCTGTTTTTT
D: TRBD2; size: NA; J: TRBJ2-3; V: TRBV10-1; CDR3: CASSERLAGGDTQYF; DNA: TGCGCCAGCAGTGAACGACTAGCGGGTGGAGATACGCAGTATTTT
D: TRBD1; size: NA; J: TRBJ2-7; V: TRBV19; CDR3: CASSIGQGAYEQYF; DNA: TGTGCCAGTAGTATAGGCCAGGGGGCGTACGAGCAGTACTTC
D: NA; size: once; J: TRBJ1-2; V: TRBV28; CDR3: CASSPTYSYLGYGYTF; DNA: TGTGCCAGCAGTCCCACCTACAGCTACCTGGGCTATGGCTACACCTTC
D: NA; size: NA; J: TRBJ1-5; V: TRBV9; CDR3: CASSATGNQPQHF; DNA: TGTGCCAGCAGCGCGACAGGAAATCAGCCCCAGCATTTT
D: TRBD1; size: NA; J: TRBJ1-2; V: TRBV7-8; CDR3: CASSPTGVYGYTF; DNA: TGTGCCAGCAGCCCCACAGGGGTCTATGGCTACACCTTC
D: NA; size: NA; J: TRBJ2-7; V: TRBV14; CDR3: CASSQGQFYEQYF; DNA: TGTGCCAGCAGCCAAGGACAGTTCTACGAGCAGTACTTC
D: NA; size: many; J: TRBJ1-1; V: TRBV27; CDR3: CASSFIGGNTEAFF; DNA: TGTGCCAGCAGTTTTATCGGGGGTAACACTGAAGCTTTCTTT
D: NA; size: few; J: TRBJ1-2; V: TRBV3-1/TRBV3-2; CDR3: CASSQDVRSYTF; DNA: TGTGCCAGCAGCCAAGATGTGCGCAGCTACACCTTC
D: TRBD2; size: few; J: TRBJ2-5; V: TRBV11-2; CDR3: CASSRTSGGQETQYF; DNA: TGTGCCAGCAGCAGGACTAGCGGGGGACAAGAGACCCAGTACTTC
D: TRBD1; size: NA; J: TRBJ1-1; V: TRBV5-3; CDR3: CARSSGDRGRCTEAFF; DNA: TGTGCCAGAAGCTCGGGGGACAGGGGGCGGTGCACTGAAGCTTTCTTT
D: TRBD1; size: NA; J: TRBJ2-5; V: TRBV2; CDR3: CASRRDREFLAETQYF; DNA: TGTGCCAGCAGGAGGGACAGGGAATTCCTCGCAGAGACCCAGTACTTC
D: NA; size: NA; J: TRBJ1-2; V: TRBV13; CDR3: CASSLGVGGNGYTF; DNA: TGTGCCAGCAGCTTAGGGGTAGGGGGTAATGGCTACACCTTC
D: TRBD1; size: NA; J: TRBJ1-6; V: TRBV7-8; CDR3: CASSLTGTGPQNSPLHF; DNA: TGTGCCAGCAGCTTAACCGGGACAGGGCCGCAGAATTCACCCCTCCACTTT
D: NA; size: few; J: TRBJ2-1; V: TRBV19; CDR3: CASSIAGHEQFF; DNA: TGTGCCAGTAGTATTGCTGGGCATGAGCAGTTCTTC
D: TRBD2; size: NA; J: TRBJ2-5; V: TRBV5-1; CDR3: CASKVSPLAALETQYF; DNA: TGCGCCAGCAAGGTCAGTCCACTAGCGGCTTTGGAGACCCAGTACTTC
D: NA; size: NA; J: TRBJ2-3; V: TRBV5-1; CDR3: CASSLAGVRTPVQYF; DNA: TGCGCCAGCAGCTTAGCCGGAGTTAGGACTCCAGTGCAGTATTTT
D: TRBD1; size: NA; J: TRBJ1-2; V: TRBV5-1; CDR3: CASSLGQVNYGYTF; DNA: TGCGCCAGCAGCCTGGGACAGGTGAACTATGGCTACACCTTC
D: TRBD2; size: NA; J: TRBJ2-3; V: TRBV5-1; CDR3: CASSPWGGLETDTQYF; DNA: TGCGCCAGCAGCCCCTGGGGGGGGTTGGAGACAGATACGCAGTATTTT
D: NA; size: once; J: TRBJ1-2; V: TRBV5-1; CDR3: CASSLAGDYGYTF; DNA: TGCGCCAGCAGCTTGGCCGGGGACTATGGCTACACCTTC
D: NA; size: once; J: TRBJ1-3; V: TRBV7-2; CDR3: CASSLLEASSGNTIYF; DNA: TGTGCCAGCAGCTTATTGGAGGCCAGCTCTGGAAACACCATATATTTT
D: TRBD1; size: NA; J: TRBJ1-1; V: TRBV19; CDR3: CASSTRQGGSTEAFF; DNA: TGTGCCAGTAGTACCCGACAGGGGGGAAGCACTGAAGCTTTCTTT
D: TRBD2; size: NA; J: TRBJ2-1; V: TRBV27; CDR3: CASSLRGQRGAISSYNEQFF; DNA: TGTGCCAGCAGTTTAAGGGGCCAGCGGGGGGCGATTAGCTCCTACAATGAGCAGTTCTTC
D: NA; size: few; J: TRBJ1-2; V: TRBV15; CDR3: CATSNRQAGAEGYTF; DNA: TGTGCCACCAGCAACAGACAGGCCGGCGCGGAAGGCTACACCTTC
D: NA; size: NA; J: TRBJ2-2; V: TRBV15; CDR3: CATSRSGTGELFF; DNA: TGTGCCACCAGCAGATCGGGGACCGGGGAGCTGTTTTTT
D: NA; size: NA; J: TRBJ1-2; V: TRBV5-1; CDR3: CASSLGTDGYGYTF; DNA: TGCGCCAGCAGCTTGGGGACAGATGGCTATGGCTACACCTTC
D: NA; size: few; J: TRBJ2-7; V: TRBV2; CDR3: CAGAGEYEQYF; DNA: TGTGCGGGGGCAGGGGAGTACGAGCAGTACTTC
D: NA; size: NA; J: TRBJ2-5; V: TRBV25-1; CDR3: CASSGTGLMDKTQYF; DNA: TGTGCCAGCAGTGGTACAGGGTTAATGGACAAGACCCAGTACTTC
D: NA; size: few; J: TRBJ1-2; V: TRBV18; CDR3: CASSPKSQDGYTF; DNA: TGTGCCAGCTCACCCAAGTCTCAGGATGGCTACACCTTC
D: NA; size: NA; J: TRBJ2-3; V: TRBV5-6; CDR3: CASSLTVIPTDTQYF; DNA: TGTGCCAGCAGCTTGACAGTTATTCCCACAGATACGCAGTATTTT
D: NA; size: once; J: TRBJ1-4; V: TRBV7-9; CDR3: CASRSSATNEKLFF; DNA: TGTGCCAGCAGATCTAGCGCAACTAATGAAAAACTGTTTTTT
D: TRBD2; size: NA; J: TRBJ2-3; V: TRBV7-3; CDR3: CASRPGLAAGDTQYF; DNA: TGTGCCAGCAGACCGGGACTAGCGGCAGGAGATACGCAGTATTTT
D: NA; size: NA; J: TRBJ1-4; V: TRBV15; CDR3: CATSRDGRGTTNEKLFF; DNA: TGTGCCACCAGCAGAGATGGGCGAGGGACAACTAATGAAAAACTGTTTTTT
D: TRBD1; size: few; J: TRBJ1-6; V: TRBV5-1; CDR3: CASSSDDRGSSPLHF; DNA: TGCGCCAGCAGCTCAGACGACAGGGGGAGTTCACCCCTCCACTTT
D: NA; size: NA; J: TRBJ1-5; V: TRBV12-2; CDR3: CASRFLQGPDQPQHF; DNA: TGTGCAAGTCGCTTTCTACAGGGGCCCGATCAGCCCCAGCATTTT
D: TRBD1; size: NA; J: TRBJ1-2; V: TRBV19; CDR3: CASLQDRGNYGYTF; DNA: TGTGCCAGCCTCCAGGACAGGGGTAACTATGGCTACACCTTC
D: TRBD1; size: few; J: TRBJ1-3; V: TRBV5-4; CDR3: CASSLQGGTGNTIYF; DNA: TGTGCCAGCAGCTTGCAGGGGGGCACTGGAAACACCATATATTTT
D: NA; size: NA; J: TRBJ1-1; V: TRBV14; CDR3: CASSQQSNTEAFF; DNA: TGTGCCAGCAGCCAACAGTCGAACACTGAAGCTTTCTTT
D: TRBD2; size: many; J: TRBJ2-1; V: TRBV19; CDR3: CASAGVGLAEKNNNEQFF; DNA: TGTGCCAGCGCTGGGGTCGGACTAGCGGAAAAGAATAACAATGAGCAGTTCTTC
D: NA; size: NA; J: TRBJ1-1; V: TRBV21-1; CDR3: CASSKARNTEAFF; DNA: TGTGCCAGCAGCAAAGCGAGGAACACTGAAGCTTTCTTT
D: NA; size: NA; J: TRBJ1-4; V: TRBV10-1; CDR3: CATPREGRGSNEKLFF; DNA: TGCGCCACCCCTAGAGAGGGAAGAGGGTCTAATGAAAAACTGTTTTTT
D: TRBD2; size: NA; J: TRBJ2-3; V: TRBV5-1; CDR3: CASSSASSAGGRTDTQYF; DNA: TGCGCCAGCAGCTCGGCGTCCTCAGCGGGGGGGCGGACAGATACGCAGTATTTT
D: TRBD2; size: NA; J: TRBJ2-3; V: TRBV7-9; CDR3: CASSPWTSGGAGDTQYF; DNA: TGTGCCAGCAGCCCCTGGACTAGCGGGGGGGCCGGAGATACGCAGTATTTT
D: NA; size: few; J: TRBJ2-1; V: TRBV7-9; CDR3: CAVPSGTKQFF; DNA: TGTGCCGTGCCTTCGGGGACAAAGCAGTTCTTC
D: NA; size: NA; J: TRBJ1-5; V: TRBV9; CDR3: CASSGGGEDQPQHF; DNA: TGTGCCAGCAGCGGGGGGGGCGAAGATCAGCCCCAGCATTTT
D: NA; size: NA; J: TRBJ2-1; V: TRBV5-4; CDR3: CASSLGWDEQFF; DNA: TGTGCCAGCAGCCTAGGCTGGGATGAGCAGTTCTTC
D: TRBD2; size: NA; J: TRBJ2-3; V: TRBV13; CDR3: CASSSGLAGGRTDTQYF; DNA: TGTGCCAGCAGCTCGGGACTAGCGGGGGGCCGCACAGATACGCAGTATTTT
D: NA; size: NA; J: TRBJ2-2; V: TRBV19; CDR3: CASSIPLVTTSNTGELFF; DNA: TGTGCCAGTAGTATTCCACTAGTCACAACCAGTAACACCGGGGAGCTGTTTTTT
D: NA; size: NA; J: TRBJ1-1; V: TRBV19; CDR3: CASSIRNTEAFF; DNA: TGTGCCAGTAGTATCCGGAACACTGAAGCTTTCTTT